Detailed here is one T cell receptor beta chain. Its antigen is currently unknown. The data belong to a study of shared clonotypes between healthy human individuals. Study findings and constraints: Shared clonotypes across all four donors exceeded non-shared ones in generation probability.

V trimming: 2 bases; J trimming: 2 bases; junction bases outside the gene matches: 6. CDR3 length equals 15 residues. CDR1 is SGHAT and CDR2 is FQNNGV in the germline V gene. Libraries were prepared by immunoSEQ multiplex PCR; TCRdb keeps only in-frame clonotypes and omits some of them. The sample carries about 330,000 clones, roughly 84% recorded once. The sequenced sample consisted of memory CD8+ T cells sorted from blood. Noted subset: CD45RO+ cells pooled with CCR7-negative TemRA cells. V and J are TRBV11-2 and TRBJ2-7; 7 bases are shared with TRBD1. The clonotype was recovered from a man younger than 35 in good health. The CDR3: CASSLIPGTAYEQYF. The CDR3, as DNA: TGTGCCAGCAGCTTAATCCCCGGGACAGCCTACGAGCAGTACTTC.